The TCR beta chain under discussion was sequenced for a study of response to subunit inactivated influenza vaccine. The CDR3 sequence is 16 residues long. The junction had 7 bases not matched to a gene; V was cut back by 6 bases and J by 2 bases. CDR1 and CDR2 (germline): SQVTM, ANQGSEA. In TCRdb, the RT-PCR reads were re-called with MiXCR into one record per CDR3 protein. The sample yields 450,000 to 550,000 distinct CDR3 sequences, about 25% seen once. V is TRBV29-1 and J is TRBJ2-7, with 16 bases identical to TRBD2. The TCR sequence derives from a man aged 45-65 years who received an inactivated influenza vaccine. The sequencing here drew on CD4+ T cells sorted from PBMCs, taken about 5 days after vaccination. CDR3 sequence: CSVSGTSGRAAYEQYF. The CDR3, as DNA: TGCAGCGTCTCCGGGACTAGCGGGAGGGCCGCCTACGAGCAGTACTTC.